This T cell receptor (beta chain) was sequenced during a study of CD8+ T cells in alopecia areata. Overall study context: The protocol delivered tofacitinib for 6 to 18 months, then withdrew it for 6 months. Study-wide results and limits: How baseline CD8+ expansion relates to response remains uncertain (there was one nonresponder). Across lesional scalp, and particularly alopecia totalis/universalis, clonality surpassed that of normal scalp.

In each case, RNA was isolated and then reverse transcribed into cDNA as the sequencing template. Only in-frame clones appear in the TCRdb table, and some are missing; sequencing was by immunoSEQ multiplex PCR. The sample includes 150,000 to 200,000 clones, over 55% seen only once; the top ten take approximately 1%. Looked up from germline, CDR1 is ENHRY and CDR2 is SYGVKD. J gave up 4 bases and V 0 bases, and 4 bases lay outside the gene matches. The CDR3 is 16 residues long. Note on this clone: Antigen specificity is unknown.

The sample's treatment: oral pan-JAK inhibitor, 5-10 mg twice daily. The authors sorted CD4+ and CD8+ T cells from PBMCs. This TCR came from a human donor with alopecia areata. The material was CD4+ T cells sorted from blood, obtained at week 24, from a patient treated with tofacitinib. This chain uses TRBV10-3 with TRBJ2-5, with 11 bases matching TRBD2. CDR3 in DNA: TGTGCCATCAGTGAGTCGCCCGGACTAGCGGGAGAGACCCAGTACTTC. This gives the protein CAISESPGLAGETQYF.